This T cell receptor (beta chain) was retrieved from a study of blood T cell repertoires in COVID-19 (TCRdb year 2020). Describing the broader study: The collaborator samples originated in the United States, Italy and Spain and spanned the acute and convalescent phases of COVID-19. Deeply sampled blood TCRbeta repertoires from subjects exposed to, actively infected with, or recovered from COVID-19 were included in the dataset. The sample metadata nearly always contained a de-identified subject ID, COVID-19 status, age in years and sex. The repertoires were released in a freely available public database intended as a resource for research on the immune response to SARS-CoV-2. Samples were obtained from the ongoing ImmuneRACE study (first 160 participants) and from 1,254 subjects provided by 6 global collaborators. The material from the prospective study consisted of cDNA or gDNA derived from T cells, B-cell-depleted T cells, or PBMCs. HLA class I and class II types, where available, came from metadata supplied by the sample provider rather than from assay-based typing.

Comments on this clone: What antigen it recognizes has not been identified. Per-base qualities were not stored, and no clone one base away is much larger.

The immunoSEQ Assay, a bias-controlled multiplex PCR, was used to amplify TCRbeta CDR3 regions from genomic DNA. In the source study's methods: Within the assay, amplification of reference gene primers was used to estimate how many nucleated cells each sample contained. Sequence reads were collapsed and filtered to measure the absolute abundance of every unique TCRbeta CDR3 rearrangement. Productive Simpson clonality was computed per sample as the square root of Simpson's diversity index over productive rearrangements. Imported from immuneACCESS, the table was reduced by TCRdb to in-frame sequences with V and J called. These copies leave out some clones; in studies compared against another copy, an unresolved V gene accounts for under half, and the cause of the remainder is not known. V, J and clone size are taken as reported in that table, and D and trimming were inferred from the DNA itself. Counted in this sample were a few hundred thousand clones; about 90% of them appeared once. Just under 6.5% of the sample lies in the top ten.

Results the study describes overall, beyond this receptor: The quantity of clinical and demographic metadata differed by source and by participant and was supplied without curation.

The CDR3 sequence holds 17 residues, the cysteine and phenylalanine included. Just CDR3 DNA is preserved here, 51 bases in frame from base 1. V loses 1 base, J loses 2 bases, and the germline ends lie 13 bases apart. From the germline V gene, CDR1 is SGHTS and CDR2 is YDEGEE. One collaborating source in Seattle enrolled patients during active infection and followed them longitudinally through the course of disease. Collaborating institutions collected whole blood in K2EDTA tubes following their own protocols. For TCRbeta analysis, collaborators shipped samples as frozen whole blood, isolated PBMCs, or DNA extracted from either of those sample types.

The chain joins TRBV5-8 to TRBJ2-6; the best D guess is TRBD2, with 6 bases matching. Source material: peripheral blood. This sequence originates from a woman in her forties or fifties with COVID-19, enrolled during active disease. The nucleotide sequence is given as TGTGCCAGCAGCTTGTACGGGGGTCTAACTGGGGCCAACGTCCTGACTTTC. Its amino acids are CASSLYGGLTGANVLTF. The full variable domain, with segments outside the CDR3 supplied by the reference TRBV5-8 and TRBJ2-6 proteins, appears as EAGVTQSPTHLIKTRGQQATLRCSPISGHTSVYWYQQALGLGLQFLLWYDEGEERNRGNFPPRFSGRQFPNYSSELNVNALELEDSALYLCASSLYGGLTGANVLTFGAGSRLTVL.